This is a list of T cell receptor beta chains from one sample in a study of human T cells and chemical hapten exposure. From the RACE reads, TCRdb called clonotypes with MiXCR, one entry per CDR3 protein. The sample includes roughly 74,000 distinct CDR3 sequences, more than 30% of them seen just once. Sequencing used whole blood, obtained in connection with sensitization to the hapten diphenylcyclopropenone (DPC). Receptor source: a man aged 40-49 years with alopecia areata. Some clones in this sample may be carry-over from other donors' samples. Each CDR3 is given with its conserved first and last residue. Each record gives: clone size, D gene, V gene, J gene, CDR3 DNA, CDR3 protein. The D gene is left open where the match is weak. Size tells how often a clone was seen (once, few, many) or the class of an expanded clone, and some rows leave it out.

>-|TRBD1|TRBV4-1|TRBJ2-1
TGCGCCAGCAGCCAAACGACAGGGAAGCAATATGAGCAGTTCTTC
CASSQTTGKQYEQFF
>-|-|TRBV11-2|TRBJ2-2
TGTGCCAGCAGCTTAGTTGCTAGCGAGAACACCGGGGAGCTGTTTTTT
CASSLVASENTGELFF
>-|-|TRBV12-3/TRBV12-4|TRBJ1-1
TGTGCCAGCAGTTTCCGAACAGTTGCGACGAACACTGAAACTTTCTTT
CASSFRTVATNTETFF
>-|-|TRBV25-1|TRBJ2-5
TGTGCCAGCAGTGATCTTACGAAACCCCAAGAGACCCAGTACTTC
CASSDLTKPQETQYF
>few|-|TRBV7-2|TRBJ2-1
TGTGCCAGCAGCGCCCAGGGGGGGAGCAATGAGCAGTTCTTC
CASSAQGGSNEQFF
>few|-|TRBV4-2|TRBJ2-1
TGTGCCAGCTTAAACGACAATGAGCAGTTCTTC
CASLNDNEQFF
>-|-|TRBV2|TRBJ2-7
TGTGCCAGCAGACAGGTGGGCGAGCAGTACTTC
CASRQVGEQYF
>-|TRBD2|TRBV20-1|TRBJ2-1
TGCAGTGCTAGAGCGCCAGCGGGGATTGGTGGTGAGCAGTTCTTC
CSARAPAGIGGEQFF
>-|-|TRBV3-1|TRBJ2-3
TGTGCCAGCAGCCAAGCCAGCGGAGGAAACACAGATACGCAGTATTTT
CASSQASGGNTDTQYF
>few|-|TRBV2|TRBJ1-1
TGTGCCACACGCCAACAGGTGAACACTGAAGCTTTCTTT
CATRQQVNTEAFF
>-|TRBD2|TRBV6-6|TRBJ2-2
TGTGCCAGCAGTTACTCAACTAGCGGTAACACCGGGGAGCTGTTTTTT
CASSYSTSGNTGELFF
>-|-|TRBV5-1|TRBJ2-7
TGCGCCAGCAGCTTGGTAGCCCTCTCCTACGAGCAGTACTTC
CASSLVALSYEQYF
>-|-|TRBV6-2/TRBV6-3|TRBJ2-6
TGTGCCAGCGTGGACGGCAGCTCTGGGGCCAACGTCCTGACTTTC
CASVDGSSGANVLTF
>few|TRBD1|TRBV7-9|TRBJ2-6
TGTGCCAGCAGCGGACAGGGAGGACCTGGGGCCAACGTCCTGACTTTC
CASSGQGGPGANVLTF
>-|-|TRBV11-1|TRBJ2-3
TGTGCCAGCAGCTCGTCCGATGGTGGCACAGATACGCAGTATTTT
CASSSSDGGTDTQYF
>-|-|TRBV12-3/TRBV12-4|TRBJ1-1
TGTGCCAGCACCCTCCTAGGGAACACTGAAGCTTTCTTT
CASTLLGNTEAFF
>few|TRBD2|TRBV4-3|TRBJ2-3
TGCGCCAGCAGCCAAGATCCGGGACTAGCGGGAGGGCCAGATACGCAGTATTTT
CASSQDPGLAGGPDTQYF
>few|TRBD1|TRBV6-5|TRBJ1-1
TGTGCCAGCAGTTCGGACAGGGCGACTGAAGCTTTCTTT
CASSSDRATEAFF
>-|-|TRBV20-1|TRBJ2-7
TGCAGTGCTAGAGAAGAGGGCAGCTCGCGATCGAATTACGAGCAGTACTTC
CSAREEGSSRSNYEQYF
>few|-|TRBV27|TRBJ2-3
TGTGCCAGCTCGGACAGATTCACAGATACGCAGTATTTT
CASSDRFTDTQYF
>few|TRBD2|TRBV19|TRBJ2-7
TGTGCCAGTAGTGTCGGGACTAGCGGACCCTACGAGCAGTACTTC
CASSVGTSGPYEQYF
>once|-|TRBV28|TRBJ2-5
TGTGCCAGCGGCAGGGGAGAGACCCAGTACTTC
CASGRGETQYF